Sequencing of this T cell receptor beta chain was carried out in a study of blood T cells in healthy people across ages. Broader study findings: Age brought a roughly linear fall in TCR beta diversity measured per million T cells.

This clonotype was seen only a few times. Its target is unknown. V was clipped by 3 bases and J by 5 bases, with 23 bases between them. The CDR3 covers 17 residues. The V gene's germline CDR1 is MNHEY and CDR2 SMNVEV (reference sequence). Then a second PCR, running about 6 to 11 cycles, was carried out with a sample-barcoded 5' primer and a J-beta primer mix. Every molecule of cDNA carried a tag from a template-switch adaptor with 12 random nucleotides. TCRdb itself ran the 5' RACE reads through MiXCR, one entry per CDR3 protein. The profile shows hundreds of thousands of distinct CDR3 sequences, 40% to 65% of them singletons.

The specimen was blood. The chain uses TRBV27 and TRBJ2-7, with D perhaps matching TRBD1 or TRBD2 (6 bases each). The source of this sequence is an elderly man in good health. CDR3 DNA: TGTGCCAGCAGTTTCCAACAGGGTAGCGGCCAAGTCCACGAGCAGTACTTC. Amino acid sequence: CASSFQQGSGQVHEQYF.